This TCR beta chain was retrieved from a study of OX40 agonist ivuxolimab in advanced cancers. Looking at the study overall: The study treated patients with ivuxolimab, an agonistic anti-OX40 (CD134) antibody. Overall study results and limits: Antigen specificity of clonally expanded peripheral T cells was not established. Both CD4+ and CD8+ T cell populations in blood had undergone clonal expansion by week 6 at 0.1 to 3.0 mg/kg.

J lost 4 bases, V lost 5 bases, and 4 bases had no gene match. The V gene's germline CDR1 is SGHTA and CDR2 FQGNSA. The CDR3 length is 13 residues. On this clone itself: Its target is unknown.

Clones were sequenced by immunoSEQ multiplex PCR, and TCRdb holds only the in-frame ones, with some missing. The top ten clones hold 0.72% of a sample with tens of thousands of clones, about 88% of them seen once. The chain combines TRBV7-2 with TRBJ2-7; 8 nucleotides match TRBD1. This TCR was sampled from an adult with an advanced solid tumor such as melanoma, head and neck, liver or kidney cancer. The sample in question was CD4+ or CD8+ T cells sorted from blood, obtained in a trial of the OX40 agonist ivuxolimab. The CDR3 loop reads CASSLQGGYEQYF. The CDR3 nucleotides are TGTGCCAGCAGCCTACAGGGGGGATACGAGCAGTACTTC.